This T cell receptor beta chain was captured in a study of blood T cell repertoires in COVID-19. Germline V gene lookup returns CDR1 SQVTM and CDR2 ANQGSEA. This CDR3 region has 13 residues. V shed 7 bases and J 1 base; nucleotides not matched to a gene: 5. Method: immunoSEQ multiplex PCR; TCRdb's copy keeps in-frame clones and lacks some. The sample includes some 170,000 clones, 80% to 95% seen only once; the top ten take under 2%. Sequenced input: peripheral blood. The receptor was isolated from a woman aged 55-70 years with COVID-19, enrolled during active disease. The chain employs TRBV29-1 and TRBJ2-7; the match to TRBD1 covers 9 bases. CDR3 loop: CSAGTGQSYEQYF. Written as DNA, the CDR3 is TGCAGCGCAGGGACAGGGCAGTCCTACGAGCAGTACTTC.